Listed here are 17 T cell receptor beta chains from one sample, sequenced in a study of shared clonotypes between healthy human individuals (dated by TCRdb to 2018 to 2021). Library preparation was by the immunoSEQ multiplex PCR assay. TCRdb carries this immuneACCESS record with in-frame sequences only. Its versions omit some clonotypes, under half of them owing to an unresolved V gene in the studies checked, with the rest unexplained. The sample contains fewer than 550,000 clones, 60% to 80% of them found a single time. Around 13% of the sample lies in the top ten. The sequenced sample consisted of PBMCs. Source of these receptors: a woman aged 40 to 49 in good health. Some clones in this sample may be carry-over from other donors' samples.

The CDR3 here is CASSLSDPSTDTQYF. Here the CDR3 DNA reads TGTGCCAGCAGTCTGTCCGACCCGAGCACAGATACGCAGTATTTT. The J gene is TRBJ2-3, the V gene TRBV27; D unclear. The CDR3 loop spans 15 amino acids. The V gene's germline CDR1 is MNHEY and CDR2 SMNVEV (reference sequence). The V and J ends lost 5 bases and 0 bases respectively, with 12 bases between them.

The V call is TRBV10-1, the J call TRBJ2-2, with D perhaps matching TRBD1 (6 bases). The germline gives CDR1 WNHNN, CDR2 SYGVQD (reference sequence). V dropped 8 bases and J dropped 6 bases, with 13 bases sitting between them. The CDR3 is 13 amino acids. This chain's CDR3 is CASSTGIAGELFF. The CDR3 DNA follows: TGCGCCAGCTCAACAGGGATAGCCGGGGAGCTGTTTTTT.

CDR3 DNA sequence: TGTGCCAGCAGCCCCCGGGGGGGAACTGAAGCTTTCTTT. Translated: CASSPRGGTEAFF. V is TRBV7-6 and J is TRBJ1-1, with a tentative D call TRBD1 (5 bases). Trimming pared 5 bases from V and 5 bases from J, leaving 12 bases between. Per the germline V gene, CDR1 is SGHVS and CDR2 is FNYEAQ. The length of the CDR3 is 13 residues. Full variable domain (remainder filled in from reference TRBV7-6 and TRBJ1-1): GAGVSQSPRYKVTKRGQDVALRCDPISGHVSLYWYRQALGQGPEFLTYFNYEAQQDKSGLPNDRFSAERPEGSISTLTIQRTEQRDSAMYRCASSPRGGTEAFFGQGTRLTVV.

The genes are TRBV9 and TRBJ2-1; no reliable D call. Looked up from germline, CDR1 is SGDLS and CDR2 is YYNGEE. This CDR3 is built from 15 residues. Trimming removed 0 bases from V and 2 bases from J, with 9 bases in between. CDR3 DNA sequence: TGTGCCAGCAGCGTAGCCGACCCTACCTACAATGAGCAGTTCTTC. This gives the protein CASSVADPTYNEQFF.

The V and J genes are TRBV6-1 and TRBJ1-5, with D tentatively TRBD1 (6 bases). The V end lost 7 bases, the J end lost 2 bases, and 12 bases lay between the germline ends. The CDR3 extends over 14 amino acids. Germline CDR1 MNHNS, CDR2 SASEGT. The CDR3 spells CASTGEARNQPQHF. For the CDR3, the DNA is TGTGCCAGCACAGGGGAGGCTCGCAATCAGCCCCAGCATTTT.

In regard to this clone: This same CDR3 is encoded by further DNA sequences in the sample. V and J are TRBV11-2 and TRBJ2-7; D ambiguous. Germline CDR1 SGHAT, CDR2 FQNNGV. V was cut by 0 bases and J by 6 bases, with 6 bases left in between. CDR3 length: 12 residues. CDR3 amino acids: CASSLEGSEQYF. The CDR3 DNA is TGTGCCAGCAGCTTAGAGGGTTCCGAGCAGTACTTC.

The rearrangement joins TRBV13 to TRBJ2-5, with D perhaps being TRBD1 or TRBD2 (5 bases each). CDR1 is PRHDT, CDR2 FYEKMQ, per germline (reference sequence). V was clipped by 2 bases and J by 2 bases, with 9 bases between them. This CDR3 is 14 amino acids long. The CDR3 bases are TGTGCCAGCAGCTTACCGTGGGGGCAAGAGACCCAGTACTTC. The encoded protein is CASSLPWGQETQYF.

This clone was recorded many times. The chain links TRBV9 to TRBJ2-2; 8 bases align to TRBD2. The CDR3 runs to 17 residues. V dropped 0 bases and J dropped 1; count of bases not matched to a gene: 5. Germline CDR1 reads SGDLS; CDR2 reads YYNGEE. The CDR3 region is CASSVATSGMNTGELFF. DNA for the CDR3: TGTGCCAGCAGCGTAGCTACTAGCGGAATGAACACCGGGGAGCTGTTTTTT.

Regarding this clone: Other DNA sequences in this specimen translate into the identical CDR3. The V gene is TRBV7-2, the J gene TRBJ1-5; D is unresolved. The germline CDR1 and CDR2 sequences are SGHTA and FQGNSA. The CDR3 is 13 residues long. Trimming took 1 base from V and 4 from J, leaving 5 bases between them. The CDR3 protein is CASSLGRNQPQHF. The CDR3, as DNA: TGTGCCAGCAGCTTAGGGAGGAATCAGCCCCAGCATTTT.

The CDR3 is CASSYGSRGRTEAFF. The DNA of the CDR3 is TGTGCCAGCAGCTATGGCTCGAGGGGAAGGACTGAAGCTTTCTTT. The chain combines TRBV7-2 with TRBJ1-1; possible D gene TRBD1, 5 bases. This CDR3 spans 15 amino acids. Germline CDR1 SGHTA, CDR2 FQGNSA. Trimming cost V 4 bases and J 5 bases, with 17 bases left between them.

J is TRBJ2-3 and V is TRBV11-2, with a weak D call TRBD2 (5 bases). This CDR3 is built from 13 residues. Germline CDR1 is SGHAT and CDR2 is FQNNGV. Trimming pared 5 bases from V and 6 bases from J, leaving 12 bases between. The CDR3 DNA sequence: TGTGCCAGCAGCCCCTCCTTAGCGGATACGCAGTATTTT. This sequence encodes CASSPSLADTQYF.

This clone appeared a few times. The chain carries TRBV6-1 and TRBJ1-4, with D possibly being TRBD1 (6 bases). The CDR3 totals 14 residues. Germline CDR1 is MNHNS and CDR2 is SASEGT. Trimming pared 5 bases from V and 5 bases from J, leaving 12 bases between. CDR3 bases: TGTGCCAGCAGTACAGGGTCCTCCAATGAAAAACTGTTTTTT. It specifies CASSTGSSNEKLFF.

The chain combines TRBV2 with TRBJ2-6; unclear D gene. The V gene's germline CDR1 is SNHLY and CDR2 FYNNEI. V lost 7 bases and J 0 bases, leaving 13 bases between the germline ends. This CDR3 is built from 16 residues. CDR3 in amino acids: CASNLERYSGANVLTF. CDR3 DNA sequence: TGTGCCAGCAATCTTGAGAGGTACTCTGGGGCCAACGTCCTGACTTTC.

V usage is TRBV7-9 and J usage is TRBJ2-7; 9 positions agree with TRBD1. CDR1 is SEHNR and CDR2 is FQNEAQ in the germline V gene (reference sequence). The V gene end was trimmed by 4 bases and the J gene end by 1 base; junction bases not matched to a gene: 8. This CDR3 contains 16 residues. CDR3 region: CASSSRTGELSYEQYF. In nucleotides, the CDR3 is TGTGCCAGCAGCTCACGGACAGGGGAGTTGTCCTACGAGCAGTACTTC.

The sample holds one count of this clone. The rearrangement uses TRBV28 and TRBJ1-1, with D tentatively TRBD1 (5 bases). Germline CDR1 reads MDHEN; CDR2 reads SYDVKM. The CDR3 is made up of 14 amino acids. V lost 6 bases, J lost 4 bases, and 15 bases lay in between. The CDR3 protein is CASSPPRRGTEAFF. Here the CDR3 DNA reads TGTGCCAGCAGCCCGCCCAGGAGGGGCACTGAAGCTTTCTTT.

Notes on this clone: Different DNA sequences within this sample yield the same CDR3. The V and J genes are TRBV7-9 and TRBJ2-2; 12 bases line up with TRBD2. Germline V gene lookup returns CDR1 SEHNR and CDR2 FQNEAQ (reference sequence). The trim removed 5 bases at V and 4 bases at J, leaving 5 bases unmatched. The CDR3 is 16 amino acids. The DNA of the CDR3 is TGTGCCAGCAGCCCACCGGGACTAGCGGGCACCGGGGAGCTGTTTTTT. This gives the protein CASSPPGLAGTGELFF.

In its sample, this clone was seen once. The rearrangement uses TRBV9 and TRBJ2-1; 7 bases line up with TRBD2. Per germline, CDR1 SGDLS and CDR2 YYNGEE. The V gene end was trimmed by 2 bases and the J gene end by 3 bases; junction bases not matched to a gene: 8. The CDR3 has 16 residues. In nucleotides, the CDR3 is TGTGCCAGCAGCGTGGGAGGAAGCGGGAACTACAATGAGCAGTTCTTC. Its protein is CASSVGGSGNYNEQFF.